The clone carrying this TCR beta chain has only a few counts. Its antigen is still unknown. Carrying unique molecular identifiers, the cDNA also gained a universal primer site through template switching. Each CDR3 protein is one row after TCRdb ran MiXCR on the 5' RACE reads. Among fewer than 550,000 distinct CDR3 sequences, 15% were seen once, and the ten largest hold more than 0.4%. This specimen belongs to a study of identical twins. Whole-study findings and limits: Those out-of-frame alpha sequences shared by twins showed an excess of low generation probability.

This sample also belongs to another study, concerning yellow fever vaccine responses in identical twins.

The sequenced sample consisted of CD4+ T cells sorted from blood. The source of this sequence is a woman younger than 30 in good health.

The CDR3 DNA reads as TGTGCCAGCAGTTTAGTCAGAATCTACGAGCAGTACTTC. This translates into CASSLVRIYEQYF. The chain joins TRBV12-3 or TRBV12-4 to TRBJ2-7; D is unresolved. Trimming left V 1 base short and J 3 bases short, with 7 bases between. The CDR3 has 13 residues.